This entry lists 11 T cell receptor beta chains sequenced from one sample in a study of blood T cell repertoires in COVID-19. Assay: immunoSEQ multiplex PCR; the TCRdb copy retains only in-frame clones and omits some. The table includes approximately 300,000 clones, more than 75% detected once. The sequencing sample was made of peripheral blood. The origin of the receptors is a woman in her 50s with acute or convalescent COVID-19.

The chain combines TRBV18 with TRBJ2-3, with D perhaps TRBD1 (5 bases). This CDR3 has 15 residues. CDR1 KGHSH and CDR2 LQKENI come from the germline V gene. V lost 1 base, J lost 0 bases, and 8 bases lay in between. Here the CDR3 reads CASSPLGASTDTQYF. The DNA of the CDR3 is TGTGCCAGCTCACCACTTGGGGCGAGCACAGATACGCAGTATTTT. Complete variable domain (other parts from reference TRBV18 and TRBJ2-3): NAGVMQNPRHLVRRRGQEARLRCSPMKGHSHVYWYRQLPEEGLKFMVYLQKENIIDESGMPKERFSAEFPKEGPSILRIQQVVRGDSAAYFCASSPLGASTDTQYFGPGTRLTVL.

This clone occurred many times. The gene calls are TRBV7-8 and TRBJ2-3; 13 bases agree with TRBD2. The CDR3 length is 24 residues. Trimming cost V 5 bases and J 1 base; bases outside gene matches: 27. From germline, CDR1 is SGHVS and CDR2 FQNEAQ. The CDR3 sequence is CASSPPLVTSGRISEVIGTDTQYF. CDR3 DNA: TGTGCCAGCAGCCCCCCCCTTGTGACTAGCGGGAGGATATCGGAAGTAATTGGCACAGATACGCAGTATTTT.

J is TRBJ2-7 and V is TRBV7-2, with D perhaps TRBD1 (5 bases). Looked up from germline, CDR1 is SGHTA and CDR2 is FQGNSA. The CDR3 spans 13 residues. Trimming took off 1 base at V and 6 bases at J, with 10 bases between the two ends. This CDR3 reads CASSLEGVGEQYF. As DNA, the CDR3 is TGTGCCAGCAGCTTAGAAGGGGTTGGCGAGCAGTACTTC.

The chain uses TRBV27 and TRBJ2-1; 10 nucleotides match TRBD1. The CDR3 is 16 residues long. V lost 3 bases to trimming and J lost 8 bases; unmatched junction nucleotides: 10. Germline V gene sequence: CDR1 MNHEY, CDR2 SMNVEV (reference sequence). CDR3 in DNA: TGTGCCAGCAGTTTCCGGCCGGGACAGGGGTACGATGAGCAGTTCTTC. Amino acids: CASSFRPGQGYDEQFF.

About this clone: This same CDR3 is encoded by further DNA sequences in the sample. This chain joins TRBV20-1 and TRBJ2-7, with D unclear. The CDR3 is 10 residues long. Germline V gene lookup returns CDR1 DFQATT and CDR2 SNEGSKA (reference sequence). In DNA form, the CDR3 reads TGCAGCGCAGGTTCCTACGAGCAGTACTTC. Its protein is CSAGSYEQYF.

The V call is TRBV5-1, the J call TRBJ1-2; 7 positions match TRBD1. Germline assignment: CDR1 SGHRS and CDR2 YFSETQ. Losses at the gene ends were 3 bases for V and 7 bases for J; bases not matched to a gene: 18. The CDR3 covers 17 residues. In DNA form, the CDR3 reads TGCGCCAGCAGCTCGTACCAACAGGGGCGCGGGTCTGGTGGCTACACCTTC. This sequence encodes CASSSYQQGRGSGGYTF.

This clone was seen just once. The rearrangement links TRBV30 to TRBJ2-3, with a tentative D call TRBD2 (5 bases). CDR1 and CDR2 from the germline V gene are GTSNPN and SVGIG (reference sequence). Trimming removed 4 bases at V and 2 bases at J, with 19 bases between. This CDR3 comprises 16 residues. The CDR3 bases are TGTGCCTGGATTCCGGAGCGGCGAACTAACACAGATACGCAGTATTTT. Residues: CAWIPERRTNTDTQYF.

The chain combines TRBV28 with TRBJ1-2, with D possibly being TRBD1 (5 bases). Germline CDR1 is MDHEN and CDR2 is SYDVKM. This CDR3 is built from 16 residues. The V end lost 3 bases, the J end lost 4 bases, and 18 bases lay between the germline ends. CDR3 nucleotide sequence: TGTGCCAGCAGTTTTGGTACGTTCAGGGCTGGCTATGGCTACACCTTC. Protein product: CASSFGTFRAGYGYTF.

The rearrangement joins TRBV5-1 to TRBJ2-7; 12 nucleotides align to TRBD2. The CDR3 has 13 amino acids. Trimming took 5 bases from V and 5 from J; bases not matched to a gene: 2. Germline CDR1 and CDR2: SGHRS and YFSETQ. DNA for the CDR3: TGCGCCAGCAGACGGACTAGCGGGAACGAGCAGTACTTC. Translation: CASRRTSGNEQYF.

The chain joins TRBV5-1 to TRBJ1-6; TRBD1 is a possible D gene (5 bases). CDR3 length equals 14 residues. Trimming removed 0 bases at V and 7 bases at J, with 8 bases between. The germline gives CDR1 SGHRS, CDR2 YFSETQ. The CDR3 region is CASSLDRKNSPLHF. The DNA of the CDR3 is TGCGCCAGCAGCTTGGACAGGAAAAATTCACCCCTCCACTTT.

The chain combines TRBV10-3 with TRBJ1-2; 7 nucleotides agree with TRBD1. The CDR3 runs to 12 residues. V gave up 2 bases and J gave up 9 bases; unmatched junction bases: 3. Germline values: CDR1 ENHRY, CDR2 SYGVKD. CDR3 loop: CAISERDRSYTF. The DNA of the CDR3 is TGTGCCATCAGTGAGAGGGACAGAAGCTACACCTTC.